This is a list of T cell receptor beta chains from one sample in a study of T cells after yellow fever vaccination. From the 5' RACE reads, TCRdb called clonotypes with MiXCR, one entry per CDR3 protein. The data hold about 580,000 distinct CDR3 sequences, with around 16% observed a single time. The sequenced sample was PBMCs, obtained 4 to 6 days after the first yellow fever vaccination. The receptors were sampled from a young man who received the YFV17D yellow fever vaccine. CDR3s include the opening cysteine and the closing phenylalanine or tryptophan. Fields, in order: D gene, V gene, J gene, clone size, CDR3 DNA, CDR3 protein. The D gene is left open where the match is weak. A clone size is listed for some rows: how often the clone was seen (once, few, many), or a class if it is expanded.

D: -
V: TRBV27
J: TRBJ2-4
size: many
DNA: TGTGCCAGCAGCTACGGACCGACGCCAAACATTCAGTACTTC
CDR3: CASSYGPTPNIQYF

D: -
V: TRBV12-3/TRBV12-4
J: TRBJ2-2
size: -
DNA: TGTGCCAGCAGTTTAAGGGGGGCCTCCACCGGGGAGCTGTTTTTT
CDR3: CASSLRGASTGELFF

D: -
V: TRBV20-1
J: TRBJ1-1
size: -
DNA: TGCAGTGCTAGCTTCTTGGGCAGGGCCTACACGGGGACTGAAGCTTTCTTT
CDR3: CSASFLGRAYTGTEAFF

D: -
V: TRBV5-1
J: TRBJ2-5
size: -
DNA: TGCGCCAGCAGCTTGCGGTCAGCGGGAGAGACCCAGTACTTC
CDR3: CASSLRSAGETQYF

D: -
V: TRBV5-1
J: TRBJ2-6
size: -
DNA: TGCGCCAGCAGCTTCCACCACTCTGGGGCCAACGTCCTGACTTTC
CDR3: CASSFHHSGANVLTF

D: TRBD1
V: TRBV2
J: TRBJ1-5
size: once
DNA: TGTGCCAGCAGCCCCGGGACAGCGGATCAGCCCCAGCATTTT
CDR3: CASSPGTADQPQHF

D: TRBD1
V: TRBV6-1
J: TRBJ1-2
size: -
DNA: TGTGCCAGCAGTGAATTCGGGGACAGCTTCTATGGCTACACCTTC
CDR3: CASSEFGDSFYGYTF

D: -
V: TRBV30
J: TRBJ1-6
size: few
DNA: TGTGCCTGGAGTCGTACTCGCGTCTCCTATAATTCACCCCTCCACTTT
CDR3: CAWSRTRVSYNSPLHF

D: -
V: TRBV29-1
J: TRBJ2-7
size: -
DNA: TGCAGCGCTCTGAGCGGTTCTCCCTACGAGCAGTACTTC
CDR3: CSALSGSPYEQYF

D: -
V: TRBV20-1
J: TRBJ1-1
size: -
DNA: TGCAGTGCTAGAGACCCCACGTTAGGAGCTTTCTTT
CDR3: CSARDPTLGAFF

D: -
V: TRBV6-1
J: TRBJ2-1
size: -
DNA: TGTGCCAGCAGTGCTACTGCGAGCTCCTACAATGAGCAGTTCTTC
CDR3: CASSATASSYNEQFF

D: -
V: TRBV5-4
J: TRBJ2-3
size: -
DNA: TGTGCCAGCAGCTACGGGTGGCGGGGAAGCACAGATACGCAGTATTTT
CDR3: CASSYGWRGSTDTQYF

D: -
V: TRBV7-2
J: TRBJ2-2
size: -
DNA: TGTGCCAGCAGCTCGGGCCCCCCAACAGGAGGGACCGGGGAGCTGTTTTTT
CDR3: CASSSGPPTGGTGELFF

D: -
V: TRBV6-1
J: TRBJ1-4
size: -
DNA: TGTGCCAGCAACGACCGGGGGAGTGAAAAACTGTTTTTT
CDR3: CASNDRGSEKLFF

D: -
V: TRBV6-4
J: TRBJ1-1
size: -
DNA: TGTGCCAGCAGTGCTGAAATGTACACTGAAGCTTTCTTT
CDR3: CASSAEMYTEAFF

D: -
V: TRBV7-2
J: TRBJ2-6
size: few
DNA: TGTGCCAGCAGCACATATAACTCTGGGGCCAACGTCCTGACTTTC
CDR3: CASSTYNSGANVLTF

D: -
V: TRBV15
J: TRBJ2-5
size: few
DNA: TGTGCCACCAGCAGAGAGGCAGGGGAGGAGACCCAGTACTTC
CDR3: CATSREAGEETQYF

D: TRBD1
V: TRBV12-3/TRBV12-4
J: TRBJ2-7
size: many
DNA: TGTGCCAGCAGTTTCGGACAGGGAACCTACGAGCAGTACTTC
CDR3: CASSFGQGTYEQYF

D: -
V: TRBV6-1
J: TRBJ2-3
size: few
DNA: TGTGCCAGCAGCGTGGGGTCAGGGGATTTAGATACGCAGTATTTT
CDR3: CASSVGSGDLDTQYF

D: -
V: TRBV25-1
J: TRBJ1-3
size: -
DNA: TGTGCCAGCAGTGAATATACCACCTCTGGAAACACCATATATTTT
CDR3: CASSEYTTSGNTIYF

D: -
V: TRBV5-4
J: TRBJ2-5
size: many
DNA: TGTGCCAGCAGCTTGGCTTTAACCAAAGAGACCCAGTACTTC
CDR3: CASSLALTKETQYF

D: -
V: TRBV6-5
J: TRBJ1-2
size: -
DNA: TGTGCCAGCAGTTACTCGATTATTCCAGGGATTGGCGACACCTTC
CDR3: CASSYSIIPGIGDTF

D: -
V: TRBV5-4
J: TRBJ1-6
size: few
DNA: TGTGCCAGCACCTACAGGGATTCACCCCTCCACTTT
CDR3: CASTYRDSPLHF

D: -
V: TRBV28
J: TRBJ2-2
size: few
DNA: TGTGCCAGCAGGGCGGCTGGATTCGGGGAGCTGTTTTTT
CDR3: CASRAAGFGELFF

D: -
V: TRBV7-2
J: TRBJ2-2
size: few
DNA: TGTGCCAGCAGCTTCCAAGCCACGAACACCGGGGAGCTGTTTTTT
CDR3: CASSFQATNTGELFF

D: TRBD2
V: TRBV6-2/TRBV6-3
J: TRBJ2-1
size: -
DNA: TGTGCCAGCAGTAGCCGACTAGCGGGGGCCTACAATGAGCAGTTCTTC
CDR3: CASSSRLAGAYNEQFF

D: -
V: TRBV7-8
J: TRBJ1-5
size: few
DNA: TGTGCCAGCAGCTTATATTCGGGGGGATATCAGCCCCAGCATTTT
CDR3: CASSLYSGGYQPQHF

D: TRBD1
V: TRBV6-5
J: TRBJ1-6
size: -
DNA: TGTGCCAGCAGTTTACAGGGGGTTCCTAATTCACCCCTCCACTTT
CDR3: CASSLQGVPNSPLHF

D: TRBD1
V: TRBV12-3/TRBV12-4
J: TRBJ2-7
size: -
DNA: TGTGCCAGCAGTTTCGACAGGGTCTACGAGCAGTACTTC
CDR3: CASSFDRVYEQYF

D: TRBD2
V: TRBV5-6
J: TRBJ2-3
size: -
DNA: TGTGCCAGCAGCGCCTATCCCAGCGGGGGGGCCTTAGATACGCAGTATTTT
CDR3: CASSAYPSGGALDTQYF

D: -
V: TRBV7-8
J: TRBJ2-7
size: once
DNA: TGTGCCAGCAGCGCGAGTGTAGAGCAGTACTTC
CDR3: CASSASVEQYF

D: -
V: TRBV5-1
J: TRBJ2-4
size: many
DNA: TGCGCCAGCAGCTTGGGTTGGACAAACATTCAGTACTTC
CDR3: CASSLGWTNIQYF

D: -
V: TRBV6-1
J: TRBJ2-3
size: -
DNA: TGTGCCAGCAGCGTTCGCGGGACAGATACGCAGTATTTT
CDR3: CASSVRGTDTQYF

D: -
V: TRBV2
J: TRBJ1-4
size: few
DNA: TGTGCCAGCAGTGACTCAAGGGGGACTTGGATGGAAAAACTGTTTTTT
CDR3: CASSDSRGTWMEKLFF

D: TRBD2
V: TRBV3-1
J: TRBJ2-2
size: few
DNA: TGTGCCAGCAGCCAGGGAGGGCCCAGGAACGGGGAGCTGTTTTTT
CDR3: CASSQGGPRNGELFF

D: TRBD2
V: TRBV5-1
J: TRBJ2-2
size: -
DNA: TGCGCCAGCAGCTTCGGGACTAGCTTCACCGGGGAGCTGTTTTTT
CDR3: CASSFGTSFTGELFF

D: TRBD2
V: TRBV28
J: TRBJ2-2
size: few
DNA: TGTGCCAGCACATACCCGGGCGGGGGGAACACCGGGGAGCTGTTTTTT
CDR3: CASTYPGGGNTGELFF

D: -
V: TRBV5-6
J: TRBJ1-2
size: -
DNA: TGTGCCAGCAGCGGGCATCGAAACTATGGCTACACCTTC
CDR3: CASSGHRNYGYTF

D: TRBD1
V: TRBV20-1
J: TRBJ2-1
size: -
DNA: TGCAGTGCTAGAGATTGGACAGGGGAGGTAGGTGAGCAGTTCTTC
CDR3: CSARDWTGEVGEQFF

D: -
V: TRBV7-3
J: TRBJ1-1
size: few
DNA: TGTGCCAGCAGCCTCCCGGGGTATACTGAAGCTTTCTTT
CDR3: CASSLPGYTEAFF

D: -
V: TRBV4-3
J: TRBJ1-6
size: few
DNA: TGCGCCAGCAGCCAAGAGCGAGCAGCGGATAGTTCACCCCTCCACTTT
CDR3: CASSQERAADSSPLHF

D: -
V: TRBV6-1
J: TRBJ1-5
size: few
DNA: TGTGCCAGCAGTGACGGGGAGAGGTTCCATCAGCCCCAGCATTTT
CDR3: CASSDGERFHQPQHF

D: -
V: TRBV29-1
J: TRBJ2-7
size: -
DNA: TGCAGCGTCGCCCTAAGGGTGGGGGCGGCCTACGAGCAGTACTTC
CDR3: CSVALRVGAAYEQYF

D: TRBD1
V: TRBV30
J: TRBJ1-6
size: -
DNA: TGTGCCTGGACCCCGCGACAGGGAGATACACCCCTCCACTTT
CDR3: CAWTPRQGDTPLHF

D: -
V: TRBV29-1
J: TRBJ2-1
size: -
DNA: TGCAGCGTGGGACCGAGGCAGGGGATCTATGAGCAGTTCTTC
CDR3: CSVGPRQGIYEQFF

D: -
V: TRBV6-2/TRBV6-3
J: TRBJ2-1
size: -
DNA: TGTGCCAGCAGCCCTGGGCCCTTTGGCAATGAGCAGTTCTTC
CDR3: CASSPGPFGNEQFF

D: -
V: TRBV4-1
J: TRBJ1-4
size: few
DNA: TGCGCCAGCAGCCAAGTACCCGACAGGAATGAAAAACTGTTTTTT
CDR3: CASSQVPDRNEKLFF

D: -
V: TRBV12-3/TRBV12-4
J: TRBJ1-2
size: -
DNA: TGTGCCAGCAGCCTGCGTTGGTCCCCCTATGGCTACACCTTC
CDR3: CASSLRWSPYGYTF

D: TRBD1
V: TRBV4-1
J: TRBJ1-4
size: few
DNA: TGCGCCAGCAGCCGAAGACAGGGGGGCAACGATGAAAAACTGTTTTTT
CDR3: CASSRRQGGNDEKLFF

D: -
V: TRBV5-1
J: TRBJ2-5
size: many
DNA: TGCGCCAGCAGGGAGGAAGAGACCCAGTACTTC
CDR3: CASREEETQYF

D: TRBD2
V: TRBV5-1
J: TRBJ2-3
size: -
DNA: TGCGCCAGCAGCTGGGACTACACTTTGACAGATACGCAGTATTTT
CDR3: CASSWDYTLTDTQYF

D: TRBD1
V: TRBV7-2
J: TRBJ1-2
size: few
DNA: TGTGCCAGCAGCCTTCACGGGACAGATAGCTATGGCTACACCTTC
CDR3: CASSLHGTDSYGYTF